This T cell receptor (beta chain) emerged from a study of identical twins. General study points: Reduced insertions were recorded for abundant cord blood beta clonotypes, with no such pattern in memory repertoires. Out-of-frame alpha sequences common to twins exhibited an excess of low generation probability.

As for this clonotype: The target antigen is unknown.

Trimming removed 5 bases from V and 6 bases from J, with 10 bases in between. CDR1 and CDR2 from the germline V gene are DFQATT and SNEGSKA (reference sequence). The CDR3 runs to 12 residues. Each cDNA held unique molecular identifiers, and template switching gave it a universal primer site. MiXCR, applied by TCRdb to the 5' RACE reads, yields one record per CDR3 protein. The sample has 690,000 or so distinct CDR3 sequences; around 5.7% are singletons. The genes are TRBV20-1 and TRBJ2-2; D remains ambiguous. This sequence was found in a man younger than 30 in good health. Source material: naive T cells sorted from blood. The DNA for the CDR3 is TGCAGTGCTTTCTCGCAGCCCGGGGAGCTGTTTTTT. Its translation: CSAFSQPGELFF.